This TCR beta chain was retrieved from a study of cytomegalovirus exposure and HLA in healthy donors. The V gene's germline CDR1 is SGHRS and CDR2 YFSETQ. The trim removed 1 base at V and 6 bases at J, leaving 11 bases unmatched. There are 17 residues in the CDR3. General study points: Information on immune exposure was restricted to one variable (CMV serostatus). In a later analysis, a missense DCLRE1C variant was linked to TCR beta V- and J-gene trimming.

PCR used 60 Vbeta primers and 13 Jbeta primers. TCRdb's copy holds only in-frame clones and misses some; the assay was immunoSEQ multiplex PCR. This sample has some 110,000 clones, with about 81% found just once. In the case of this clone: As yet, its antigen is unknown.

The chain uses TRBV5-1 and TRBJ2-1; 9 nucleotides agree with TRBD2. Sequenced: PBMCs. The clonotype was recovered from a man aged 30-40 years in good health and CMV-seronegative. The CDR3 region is CASSLRSAGGPVNEQFF. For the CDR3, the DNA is TGCGCCAGCAGCTTGCGGTCGGCGGGAGGGCCGGTCAATGAGCAGTTCTTC.